This T cell receptor (beta chain) is from a study of T-cell reconstitution after alpha-beta-depleted transplantation in children. Study-wide points: In some patients, recipient T cells and intrathymic progenitors surviving conditioning explained high day-60 diversity. The authors attributed T-cell counts and diversity one year after transplant mostly to newly produced T cells. By about two months after transplant, alpha-beta T cells reportedly arose from several hundred graft clones that had expanded.

TCRbeta library preparation incorporated unique molecular identifiers. Via MiXCR, TCRdb re-called the PCR reads, giving one row per CDR3 protein. The sample contains 130,000 to 150,000 distinct CDR3 sequences, 8.5% to 10% of which appear only once. This clonotype was observed many times. Its antigen is unidentified. The ends were cut back, 5 bases at V and 2 bases at J, with 13 bases in the middle. Germline lookup yields CDR1 DFQATT and CDR2 SNEGSKA (reference sequence). There are 13 residues in the CDR3. The rearrangement joins TRBV20-1 to TRBJ2-7; D may correspond to TRBD1 or TRBD2 (5 bases each). This receptor was taken from a female patient aged 2 to 10 who had a stem cell transplant for congenital amegakaryocytic thrombocytopenia, so the T cells may come from the graft donor. Sequencing was performed on PBMCs, mostly from graft donor cells, taken 180 days after TCRalphabeta/CD19-depleted stem cell transplant. CDR3 sequence reads: CSAGGPGAYEQYF. CDR3 nucleotide sequence: TGCAGTGCTGGGGGACCCGGAGCCTACGAGCAGTACTTC.